The 7 T cell receptor beta chains presented below share a single source sample, sequenced in a study of blood T cell repertoires in COVID-19. Some clones are missing from TCRdb's copy, which holds only in-frame ones; the method was immunoSEQ multiplex PCR. The repertoire holds about 140,000 clones, with roughly 84% as singletons. Material: peripheral blood. The receptors here all came from a man aged 25-45 years with COVID-19, enrolled during active disease.

The CDR3 nucleotides are TGTGCCACCAGCAGTTCGGAGGGGCGGGAGTTCTTC. This translates into CATSSSEGREFF. This rearrangement joins TRBV15 to TRBJ2-1; D might be TRBD2 (6 bases). The CDR3 is made up of 12 amino acids. Per the germline V gene, CDR1 is LNHNV and CDR2 is YYDKDF (reference sequence). Trimming stripped 3 bases from V and 14 bases from J, with 14 bases between. The full variable domain, in which reference TRBV15 and TRBJ2-1 provide the parts outside the CDR3, is DAMVIQNPRYQVTQFGKPVTLSCSQTLNHNVMYWYQQKSSQAPKLLFHYYDKDFNNEADTPDNFQSRRPNTSFCFLDIRSPGLGDTAMYLCATSSSEGREFFGPGTRLTVL.

The chain uses TRBV12-3 or TRBV12-4 and TRBJ1-1; no reliable D call. Trimming took off 3 bases at V and 7 bases at J, with 12 bases between the two ends. The CDR3 has 13 amino acids. Here the CDR3 DNA reads TGTGCCAGCAGTTTCACAACAGCCAGTGAAGCTTTCTTT. The encoded protein is CASSFTTASEAFF.

The gene calls are TRBV30 and TRBJ1-3; 7 nucleotides match TRBD1. Germline lookup yields CDR1 GTSNPN and CDR2 SVGIG (reference sequence). Germline trimming cut 0 bases from V and 3 bases from J; bases unmatched to any gene: 2. This CDR3 comprises 14 residues. CDR3 nucleotides: TGTGCCTGGAGTGTAAGGGACAGTGGAAACACCATATATTTT. Amino acid sequence: CAWSVRDSGNTIYF.

The CDR3 protein is CASSKGTSGSTYNEQFF. The DNA for the CDR3 is TGTGCCAGTAGTAAGGGGACTAGCGGGAGTACGTACAATGAGCAGTTCTTC. The V and J genes are TRBV19 and TRBJ2-1; TRBD2 matches 14 bases. Germline V CDR1 and CDR2: LNHDA, SQIVND (reference sequence). V trimming: 4 bases; J trimming: 4 bases; junction bases outside the gene matches: 6. The CDR3 extends over 17 amino acids.

This chain connects TRBV19 to TRBJ2-7; 9 positions agree with TRBD1. The CDR3 totals 15 residues. V was pared by 4 bases and J by 3 bases, with 7 bases of the junction left unmatched. Germline assignment: CDR1 LNHDA and CDR2 SQIVND (reference sequence). In nucleotides, the CDR3 is TGTGCCAGTAGTACAACCGGGACAGGGTTCTACGAGCAGTACTTC. Residues: CASSTTGTGFYEQYF. Supplemented by reference TRBV19 and TRBJ2-7, the full variable domain reads DGGITQSPKYLFRKEGQNVTLSCEQNLNHDAMYWYRQDPGQGLRLIYYSQIVNDFQKGDIAEGYSVSREKKESFPLTVTSAQKNPTAFYLCASSTTGTGFYEQYFGPGTRLTVT.

The chain has TRBV28 and TRBJ1-6; 10 bases line up with TRBD1. This CDR3 has 16 amino acids. CDR1 is MDHEN, CDR2 SYDVKM, per germline. Germline trimming cut 5 bases from V and 9 bases from J; bases unmatched to any gene: 10. Written as DNA, the CDR3 is TGTGCCAGCAGTCTCCCGACAGGGGGCAAGTTTTCACCCCTCCACTTT. Amino acid sequence: CASSLPTGGKFSPLHF.

J is TRBJ1-2 and V is TRBV28, with D perhaps matching TRBD1 (5 bases). The germline gives CDR1 MDHEN, CDR2 SYDVKM. The CDR3 has 17 residues. The V gene lost 5 bases and the J gene lost 2 bases, with 21 bases spanning the gap. CDR3 sequence reads: CASSQTTGHIENYGYTF. As DNA, the CDR3 is TGTGCCAGCAGTCAAACGACCGGACATATTGAGAACTATGGCTACACCTTC.